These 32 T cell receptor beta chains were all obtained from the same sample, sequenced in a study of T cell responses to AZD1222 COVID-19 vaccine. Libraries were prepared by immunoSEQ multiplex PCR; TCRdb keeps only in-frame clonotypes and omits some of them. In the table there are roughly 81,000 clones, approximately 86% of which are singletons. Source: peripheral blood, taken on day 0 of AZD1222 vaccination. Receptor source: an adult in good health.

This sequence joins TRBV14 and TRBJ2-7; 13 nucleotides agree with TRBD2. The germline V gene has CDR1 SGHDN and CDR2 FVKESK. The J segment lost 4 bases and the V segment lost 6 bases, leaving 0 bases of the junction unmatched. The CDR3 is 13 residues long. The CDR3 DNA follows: TGTGCCAGCAGGACTAGCGGGAGGTACGAGCAGTACTTC. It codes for CASRTSGRYEQYF.

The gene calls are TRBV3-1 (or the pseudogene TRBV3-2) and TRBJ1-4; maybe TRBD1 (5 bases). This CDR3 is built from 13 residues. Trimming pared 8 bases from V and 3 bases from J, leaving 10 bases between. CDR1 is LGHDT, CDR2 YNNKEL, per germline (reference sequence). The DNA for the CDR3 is TGTGCCAGCCCCCTGGGGGCTAATGAAAAACTGTTTTTT. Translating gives CASPLGANEKLFF.

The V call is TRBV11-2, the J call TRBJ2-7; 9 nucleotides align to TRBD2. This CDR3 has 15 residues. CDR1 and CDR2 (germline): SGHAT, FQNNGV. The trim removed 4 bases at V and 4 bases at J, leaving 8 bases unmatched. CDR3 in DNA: TGTGCCAGCAGCTCCCCGGGACTAGCAAAATACGAGCAGTACTTC. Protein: CASSSPGLAKYEQYF.

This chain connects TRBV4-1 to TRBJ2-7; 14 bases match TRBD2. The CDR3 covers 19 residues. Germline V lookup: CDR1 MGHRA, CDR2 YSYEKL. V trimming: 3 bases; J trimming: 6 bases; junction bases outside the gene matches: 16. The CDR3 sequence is CASSHPFWTSGRLGGEQYF. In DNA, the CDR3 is TGCGCCAGCAGCCATCCCTTCTGGACTAGCGGGAGGCTAGGGGGCGAGCAGTACTTC.

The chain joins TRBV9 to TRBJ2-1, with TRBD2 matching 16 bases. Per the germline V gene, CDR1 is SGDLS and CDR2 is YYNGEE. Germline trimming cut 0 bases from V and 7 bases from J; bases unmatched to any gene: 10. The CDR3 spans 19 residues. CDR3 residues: CASSVGFGTSGRAGNEQFF. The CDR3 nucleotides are TGTGCCAGCAGCGTAGGTTTCGGGACTAGCGGGAGGGCGGGGAATGAGCAGTTCTTC.

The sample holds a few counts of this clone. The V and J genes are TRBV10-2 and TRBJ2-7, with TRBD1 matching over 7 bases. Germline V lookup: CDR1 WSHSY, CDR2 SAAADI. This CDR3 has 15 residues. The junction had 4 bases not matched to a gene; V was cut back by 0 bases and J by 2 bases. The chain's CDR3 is CASSESNRGTYEQYF. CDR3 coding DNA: TGCGCCAGCAGTGAGTCGAACAGGGGAACCTACGAGCAGTACTTC.

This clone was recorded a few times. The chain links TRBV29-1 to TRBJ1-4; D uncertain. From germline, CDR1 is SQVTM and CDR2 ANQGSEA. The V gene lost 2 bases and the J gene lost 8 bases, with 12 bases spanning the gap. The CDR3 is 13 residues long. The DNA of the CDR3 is TGCAGCGTTGAATCGCGTTCGGGGGAAAAACTGTTTTTT. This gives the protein CSVESRSGEKLFF. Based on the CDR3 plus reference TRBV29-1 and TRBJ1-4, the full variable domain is SAVISQKPSRDICQRGTSLTIQCQVDSQVTMMFWYRQQPGQSLTLIATANQGSEATYESGFVIDKFPISRPNLTFSTLTVSNMSPEDSSIYLCSVESRSGEKLFFGSGTQLSVL.

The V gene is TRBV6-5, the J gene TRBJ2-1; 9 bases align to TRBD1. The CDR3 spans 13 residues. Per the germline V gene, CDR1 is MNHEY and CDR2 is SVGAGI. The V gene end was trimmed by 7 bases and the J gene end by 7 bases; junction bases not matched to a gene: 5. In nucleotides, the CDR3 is TGTGCCAGCACCGGGACAGGGATGAATGAGCAGTTCTTC. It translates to CASTGTGMNEQFF.

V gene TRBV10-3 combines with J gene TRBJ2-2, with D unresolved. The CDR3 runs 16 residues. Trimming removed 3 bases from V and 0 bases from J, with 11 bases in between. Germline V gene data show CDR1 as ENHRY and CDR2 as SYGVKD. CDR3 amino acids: CAISEPTPPNTGELFF. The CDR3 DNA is TGTGCCATCAGTGAACCGACCCCCCCGAACACCGGGGAGCTGTTTTTT.

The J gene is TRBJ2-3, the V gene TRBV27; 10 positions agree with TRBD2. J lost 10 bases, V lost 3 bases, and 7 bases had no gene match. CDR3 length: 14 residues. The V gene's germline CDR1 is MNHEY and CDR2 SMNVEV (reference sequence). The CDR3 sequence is CASSLMSSGSAQYF. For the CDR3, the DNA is TGTGCCAGCAGTTTGATGTCTAGCGGGAGCGCGCAGTATTTT.

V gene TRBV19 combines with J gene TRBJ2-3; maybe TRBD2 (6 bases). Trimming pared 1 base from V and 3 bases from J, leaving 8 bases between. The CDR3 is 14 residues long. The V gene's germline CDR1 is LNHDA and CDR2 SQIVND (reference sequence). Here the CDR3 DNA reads TGTGCCAGTAGTATAGCGGCGGGGACAGATACGCAGTATTTT. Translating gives CASSIAAGTDTQYF. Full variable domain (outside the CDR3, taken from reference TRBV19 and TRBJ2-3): DGGITQSPKYLFRKEGQNVTLSCEQNLNHDAMYWYRQDPGQGLRLIYYSQIVNDFQKGDIAEGYSVSREKKESFPLTVTSAQKNPTAFYLCASSIAAGTDTQYFGPGTRLTVL.

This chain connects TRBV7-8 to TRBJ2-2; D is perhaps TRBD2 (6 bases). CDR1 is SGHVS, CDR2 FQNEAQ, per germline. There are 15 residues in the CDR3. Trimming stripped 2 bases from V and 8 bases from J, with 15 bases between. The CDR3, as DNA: TGTGCCAGCAGCTTACCGGGAGAGATCCAGGGGGAGCTGTTTTTT. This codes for CASSLPGEIQGELFF.

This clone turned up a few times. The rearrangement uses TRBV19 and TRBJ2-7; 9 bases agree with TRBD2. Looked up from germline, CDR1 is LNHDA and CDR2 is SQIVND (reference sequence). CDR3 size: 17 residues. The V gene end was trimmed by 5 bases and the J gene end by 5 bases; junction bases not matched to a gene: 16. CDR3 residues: CASSADLLASGTDEQYF. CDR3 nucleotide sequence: TGTGCCAGTAGTGCAGATCTCTTAGCTAGCGGGACAGACGAGCAGTACTTC.

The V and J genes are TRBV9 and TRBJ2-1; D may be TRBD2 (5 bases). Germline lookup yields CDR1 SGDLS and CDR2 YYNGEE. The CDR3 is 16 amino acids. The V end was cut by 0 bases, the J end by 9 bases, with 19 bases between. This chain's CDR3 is CASSVGLAAVGSEQFF. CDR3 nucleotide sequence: TGTGCCAGCAGCGTAGGGCTAGCTGCAGTGGGTAGTGAGCAGTTCTTC.

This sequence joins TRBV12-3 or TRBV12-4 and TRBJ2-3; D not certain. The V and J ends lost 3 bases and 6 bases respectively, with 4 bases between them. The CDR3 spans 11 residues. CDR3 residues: CASSLRDTQYF. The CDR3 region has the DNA TGTGCCAGCAGTTTGAGGGATACGCAGTATTTT.

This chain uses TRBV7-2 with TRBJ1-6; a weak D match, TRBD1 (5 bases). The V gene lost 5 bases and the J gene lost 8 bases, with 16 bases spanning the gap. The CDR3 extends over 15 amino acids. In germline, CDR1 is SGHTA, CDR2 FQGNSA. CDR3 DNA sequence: TGTGCCAGCAGCCGCTGGGAGGGGTGGGATTCACCCCTCCACTTT. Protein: CASSRWEGWDSPLHF.

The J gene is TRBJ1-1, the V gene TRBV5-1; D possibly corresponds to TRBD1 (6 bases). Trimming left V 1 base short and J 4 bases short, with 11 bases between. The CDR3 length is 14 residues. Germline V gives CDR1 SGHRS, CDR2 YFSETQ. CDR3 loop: CASSLSGGGTEAFF. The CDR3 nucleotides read TGCGCCAGCAGCTTGTCCGGGGGCGGCACTGAAGCTTTCTTT.

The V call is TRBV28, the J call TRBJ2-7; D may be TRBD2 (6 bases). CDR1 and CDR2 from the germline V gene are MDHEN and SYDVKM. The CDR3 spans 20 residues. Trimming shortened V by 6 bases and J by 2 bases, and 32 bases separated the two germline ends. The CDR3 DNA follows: TGTGCCAGCAGCACTCAGGGCGGGGCCTGGCGGGCTGTTCCCACCTACGAGCAGTACTTC. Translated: CASSTQGGAWRAVPTYEQYF.

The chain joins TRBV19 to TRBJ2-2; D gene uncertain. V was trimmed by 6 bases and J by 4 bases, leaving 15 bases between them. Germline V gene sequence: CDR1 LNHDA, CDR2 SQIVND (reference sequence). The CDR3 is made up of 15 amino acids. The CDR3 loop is CASRRGQAVTGELFF. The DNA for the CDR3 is TGTGCCAGTAGGCGAGGCCAGGCGGTCACCGGGGAGCTGTTTTTT.

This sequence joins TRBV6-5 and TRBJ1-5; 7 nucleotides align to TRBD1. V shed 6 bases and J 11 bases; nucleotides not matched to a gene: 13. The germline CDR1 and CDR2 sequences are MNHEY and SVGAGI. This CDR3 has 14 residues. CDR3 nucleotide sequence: TGTGCCAGCAGCCCCAGGGGACAGCCTGTAACCCAGCATTTT. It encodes CASSPRGQPVTQHF.

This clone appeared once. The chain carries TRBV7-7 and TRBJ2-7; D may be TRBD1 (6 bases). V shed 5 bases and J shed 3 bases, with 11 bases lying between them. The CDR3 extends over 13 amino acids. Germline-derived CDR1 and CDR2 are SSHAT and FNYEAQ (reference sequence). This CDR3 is CASSPGQIYEQYF. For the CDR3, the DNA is TGTGCCAGCAGCCCAGGACAGATCTACGAGCAGTACTTC.

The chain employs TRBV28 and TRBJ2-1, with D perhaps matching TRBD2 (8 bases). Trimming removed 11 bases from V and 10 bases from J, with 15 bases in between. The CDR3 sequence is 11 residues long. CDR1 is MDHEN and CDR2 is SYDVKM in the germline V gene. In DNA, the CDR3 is TGTGCCTTAGGGGGCGGGAGGGAGCAGTTCTTC. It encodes CALGGGREQFF.

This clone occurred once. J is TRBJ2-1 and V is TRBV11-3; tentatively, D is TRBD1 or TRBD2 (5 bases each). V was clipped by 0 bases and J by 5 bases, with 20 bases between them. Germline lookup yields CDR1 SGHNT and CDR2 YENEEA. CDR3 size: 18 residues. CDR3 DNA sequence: TGTGCCAGCAGCTTAGATCATGGGGGAACGGGAATAAACAATGAGCAGTTCTTC. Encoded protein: CASSLDHGGTGINNEQFF.

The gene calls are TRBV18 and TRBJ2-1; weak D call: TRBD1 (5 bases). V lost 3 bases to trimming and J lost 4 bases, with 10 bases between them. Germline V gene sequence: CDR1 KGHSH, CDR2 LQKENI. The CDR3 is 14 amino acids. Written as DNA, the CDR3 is TGTGCCAGCTCACCGGGGCAGGTTTACAATGAGCAGTTCTTC. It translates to CASSPGQVYNEQFF.

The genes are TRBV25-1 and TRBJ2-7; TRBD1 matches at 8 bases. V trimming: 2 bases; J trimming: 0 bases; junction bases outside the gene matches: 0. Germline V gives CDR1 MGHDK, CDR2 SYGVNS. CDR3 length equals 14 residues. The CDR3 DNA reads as TGTGCCAGCAGTGAACAGGGGGCCTCCTACGAGCAGTACTTC. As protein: CASSEQGASYEQYF.

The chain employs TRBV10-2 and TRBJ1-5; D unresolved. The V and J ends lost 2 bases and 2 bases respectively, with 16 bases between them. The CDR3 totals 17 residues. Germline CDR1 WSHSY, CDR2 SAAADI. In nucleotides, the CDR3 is TGCGCCAGCAGTGAGACCGGGCGTGGATTTGGCAATCAGCCCCAGCATTTT. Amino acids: CASSETGRGFGNQPQHF.

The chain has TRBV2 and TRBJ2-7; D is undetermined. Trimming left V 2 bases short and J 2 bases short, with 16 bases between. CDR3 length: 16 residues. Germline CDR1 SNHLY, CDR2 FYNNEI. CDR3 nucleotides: TGTGCCAGCAGTGAAAGGGTGGGTCGGGTAGCCTACGAGCAGTACTTC. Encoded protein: CASSERVGRVAYEQYF.

The CDR3 DNA sequence: TGTGCCAGCAGCAGGACAGGGAGTAGCAATCAGCCCCAGCATTTT. This gives the protein CASSRTGSSNQPQHF. The chain links TRBV28 to TRBJ1-5; 8 nucleotides agree with TRBD1. This CDR3 is 15 amino acids long. The germline V gene has CDR1 MDHEN and CDR2 SYDVKM. Trimming removed 6 bases from V and 0 bases from J; junction bases left unmatched: 4.

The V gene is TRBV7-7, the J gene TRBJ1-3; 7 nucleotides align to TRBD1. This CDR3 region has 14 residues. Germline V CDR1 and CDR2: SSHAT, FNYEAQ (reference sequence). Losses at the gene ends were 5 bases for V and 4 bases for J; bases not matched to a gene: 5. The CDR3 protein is CASSPGQAGNTIYF. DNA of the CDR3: TGTGCCAGCAGCCCCGGACAGGCGGGAAACACCATATATTTT.

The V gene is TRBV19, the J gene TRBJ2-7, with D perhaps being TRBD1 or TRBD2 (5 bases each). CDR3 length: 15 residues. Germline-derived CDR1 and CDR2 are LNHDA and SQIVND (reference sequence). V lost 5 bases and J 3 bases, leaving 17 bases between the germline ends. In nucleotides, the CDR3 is TGTGCCAGTAGTTCCCGGGCCGGGGCGGGCTACGAGCAGTACTTC. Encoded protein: CASSSRAGAGYEQYF.

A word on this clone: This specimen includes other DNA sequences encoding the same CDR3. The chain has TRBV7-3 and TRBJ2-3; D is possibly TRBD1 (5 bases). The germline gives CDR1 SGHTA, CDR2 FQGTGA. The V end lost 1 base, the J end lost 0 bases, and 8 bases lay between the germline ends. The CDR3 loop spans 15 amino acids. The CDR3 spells CASSLNPGSTDTQYF. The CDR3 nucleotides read TGTGCCAGCAGCTTAAACCCAGGGAGCACAGATACGCAGTATTTT.

For the CDR3, the DNA is TGTGCCACCTCTGGAATCGGGATGAACACTGAAGCTTTCTTT. It encodes CATSGIGMNTEAFF. The V and J genes are TRBV15 and TRBJ1-1, with D uncertain. V was shortened by 8 bases and J by 0 bases, with 13 bases between the two germline ends. This CDR3 has 14 residues. Germline loops: CDR1 LNHNV, CDR2 YYDKDF (reference sequence).